A single sample is the source of the 21 T cell receptor beta chains below, sequenced in a study of T cell repertoires in ileal Crohn's disease. Generated by immunoSEQ multiplex PCR, the TCRdb table keeps only in-frame clones and is missing some. Of over 14,000 clones listed, about two thirds were seen once; the top ten hold 5.5% to 7%. Sequencing was done on a sample of ileal tissue. These receptors all stem from an adult with Crohn's disease.

This clone occurred once. V gene TRBV6-5 combines with J gene TRBJ1-4; no reliable D call. The germline V gene has CDR1 MNHEY and CDR2 SVGAGI. This CDR3 spans 16 amino acids. V lost 0 bases and J lost 0, with 8 bases in between. For the CDR3, the DNA is TGTGCCAGCAGTTACTCGACTGGAGCAACTAATGAAAAACTGTTTTTT. This codes for CASSYSTGATNEKLFF.

This clone qualifies as medium-sized. The chain combines TRBV7-8 with TRBJ1-1, with D unclear. Germline CDR1 and CDR2: SGHVS and FQNEAQ. Trimming left V 4 bases short and J 8 bases short, with 14 bases between. The CDR3 spans 13 residues. CDR3 in DNA: TGTGCCAGCAGCTGGGCCCGGTCGGTCGAAGCTTTCTTT. It yields the protein CASSWARSVEAFF. The whole variable domain, remainder taken from reference TRBV7-8 and TRBJ1-1, is GAGVSQSPRYKVAKRGQDVALRCDPISGHVSLFWYQQALGQGPEFLTYFQNEAQLDKSGLPSDRFFAERPEGSVSTLKIQRTQQEDSAVYLCASSWARSVEAFFGQGTRLTVV.

The V call is TRBV27, the J call TRBJ1-2; D ambiguous. Germline lookup yields CDR1 MNHEY and CDR2 SMNVEV (reference sequence). V was cut by 4 bases and J by 0 bases, with 9 bases left in between. The CDR3 has 14 amino acids. The CDR3 protein is CASSSGLANYGYTF. The CDR3 DNA sequence: TGTGCCAGCAGTTCGGGATTAGCTAACTATGGCTACACCTTC.

This sequence joins TRBV5-6 and TRBJ2-7; 7 bases map to TRBD1. The germline V gene has CDR1 SGHDT and CDR2 YYEEEE. V lost 2 bases and J lost 5; bases outside the gene matches: 10. The CDR3 has 15 amino acids. The CDR3 reads CASSFFDDRVNEQYF. Written as DNA, the CDR3 is TGTGCCAGCAGCTTCTTCGACGACAGGGTTAACGAGCAGTACTTC. The entire variable domain, with the rest obtained from reference TRBV5-6 and TRBJ2-7, is as follows: DAGVTQSPTHLIKTRGQQVTLRCSPKSGHDTVSWYQQALGQGPQFIFQYYEEEERQRGNFPDRFSGHQFPNYSSELNVNALLLGDSALYLCASSFFDDRVNEQYFGPGTRLTVT.

The chain uses TRBV9 and TRBJ1-2; 11 bases match TRBD1. There are 15 residues in the CDR3. Germline assignment: CDR1 SGDLS and CDR2 YYNGEE. After removal of 6 bases from V and 2 bases from J, the junction contained 6 bases not matched to a gene. The CDR3, as DNA: TGTGCCAGCACCAGGACAGGGGGCGAAAACTATGGCTACACCTTC. Protein: CASTRTGGENYGYTF.

There are a few counts of this clone. The J gene is TRBJ1-2, the V gene TRBV15, with D possibly TRBD1 on 5 matching bases. The CDR3 totals 13 residues. Per the germline V gene, CDR1 is LNHNV and CDR2 is YYDKDF (reference sequence). V lost 0 bases, J lost 8 bases, and 10 bases lay in between. The CDR3 DNA reads TGTGCCACCAGCAGAGACAGGGCGTGGGGCTACACCTTC. Protein product: CATSRDRAWGYTF.

This rearrangement joins TRBV6-5 to TRBJ1-1, with D unresolved. The CDR3 length is 13 residues. Trimming removed 7 bases at V and 1 base at J, with 10 bases between. Per the germline V gene, CDR1 is MNHEY and CDR2 is SVGAGI. The DNA for the CDR3 is TGTGCCAGCATCCCCTATTCGAACACTGAAGCTTTCTTT. Amino acids: CASIPYSNTEAFF.

V and J are TRBV9 and TRBJ2-3; D may be TRBD2 (5 bases). Trimming removed 0 bases from V and 4 bases from J, with 12 bases in between. The V gene's germline CDR1 is SGDLS and CDR2 YYNGEE. The CDR3 is made up of 15 amino acids. The CDR3 DNA reads TGTGCCAGCAGCGTAGATCCTAGCAGGCCAGATACGCAGTATTTT. This sequence encodes CASSVDPSRPDTQYF.

The V and J genes are TRBV18 and TRBJ2-2; the D call may be TRBD1 or TRBD2 (5 bases each). V was trimmed by 6 bases and J by 2 bases, leaving 16 bases between them. Per the germline V gene, CDR1 is KGHSH and CDR2 is LQKENI. This CDR3 has 16 residues. CDR3 protein: CASSLTRDGNTGELFF. The DNA of the CDR3 is TGTGCCAGCTCTCTTACCCGGGACGGTAACACCGGGGAGCTGTTTTTT.

The chain is built from TRBV19 and TRBJ2-6; possibly TRBD1 or TRBD2 for D (5 bases each). Trimming left V 3 bases short and J 0 bases short, with 15 bases between. The CDR3 has 18 residues. Per the germline V gene, CDR1 is LNHDA and CDR2 is SQIVND (reference sequence). The CDR3 DNA sequence: TGTGCCAGTAGTATGGGGCGTCCGGGGTCCTCTGGGGCCAACGTCCTGACTTTC. Translating it yields CASSMGRPGSSGANVLTF. Together with reference TRBV19 and TRBJ2-6, the CDR3 gives the full variable domain: DGGITQSPKYLFRKEGQNVTLSCEQNLNHDAMYWYRQDPGQGLRLIYYSQIVNDFQKGDIAEGYSVSREKKESFPLTVTSAQKNPTAFYLCASSMGRPGSSGANVLTFGAGSRLTVL.

This chain links TRBV10-1 with TRBJ2-5; no reliable D call. V lost 0 bases and J 5 bases, leaving 7 bases between the germline ends. The CDR3 covers 13 residues. The germline V gene has CDR1 WNHNN and CDR2 SYGVQD (reference sequence). CDR3 protein: CASSESLVETQYF. The DNA of the CDR3 is TGCGCCAGCAGTGAGTCATTAGTGGAGACCCAGTACTTC.

The genes are TRBV6-5 and TRBJ1-1; D ambiguous. V was trimmed by 6 bases and J by 4 bases, leaving 9 bases between them. The CDR3 covers 12 residues. Looked up from germline, CDR1 is MNHEY and CDR2 is SVGAGI. CDR3 coding DNA: TGTGCCAGCAGGGTCTCGAGCACTGAAGCTTTCTTT. The encoded protein is CASRVSSTEAFF.

V and J are TRBV28 and TRBJ1-6; 7 bases match TRBD1. Germline CDR1 is MDHEN and CDR2 is SYDVKM. The CDR3 runs 15 residues. V dropped 5 bases and J dropped 6; count of bases not matched to a gene: 7. DNA of the CDR3: TGTGCCAGCAGTCCTCAAGGGACAGCTAATTCACCCCTCCACTTT. Translated, it gives CASSPQGTANSPLHF. The entire variable domain, with the rest obtained from reference TRBV28 and TRBJ1-6, is as follows: DVKVTQSSRYLVKRTGEKVFLECVQDMDHENMFWYRQDPGLGLRLIYFSYDVKMKEKGDIPEGYSVSREKKERFSLILESASTNQTSMYLCASSPQGTANSPLHFGNGTRLTVT.

The chain recombines TRBV11-1 with TRBJ2-6, with no clear D. The V gene lost 5 bases and the J gene lost 4 bases, with 15 bases spanning the gap. Germline V gene data show CDR1 as SGHAT and CDR2 as FQDESV (reference sequence). The CDR3 length is 16 residues. The DNA of the CDR3 is TGTGCCAGCAGCCTCACCGTTACCCCCGGGGCCAACGTCCTGACTTTC. This encodes CASSLTVTPGANVLTF.

The V and J genes are TRBV6-5 and TRBJ1-1; D is uncertain. The CDR3 totals 13 residues. With 7 bases removed from V and 1 base from J, the gap between germline ends came to 10 bases. Germline lookup yields CDR1 MNHEY and CDR2 SVGAGI. The CDR3: CASIKPGNTEAFF. CDR3 bases: TGTGCCAGCATCAAGCCAGGGAACACTGAAGCTTTCTTT.

The chain carries TRBV5-6 and TRBJ2-6; D remains ambiguous. This CDR3 region has 15 residues. Per germline, CDR1 SGHDT and CDR2 YYEEEE. Between the trimmed V and J ends, which lost 2 bases and 2 bases, there was a span of 8 bases. CDR3 sequence: CASSLGVTGANVLTF. The DNA for the CDR3 is TGTGCCAGCAGCTTAGGAGTTACTGGGGCCAACGTCCTGACTTTC. The full variable domain, completed using reference TRBV5-6 and TRBJ2-6, is DAGVTQSPTHLIKTRGQQVTLRCSPKSGHDTVSWYQQALGQGPQFIFQYYEEEERQRGNFPDRFSGHQFPNYSSELNVNALLLGDSALYLCASSLGVTGANVLTFGAGSRLTVL.

The chain carries TRBV7-9 and TRBJ2-5; 7 bases map to TRBD2. The V gene's germline CDR1 is SEHNR and CDR2 FQNEAQ (reference sequence). Trimming at V came to 6 bases and at J to 5 bases, leaving 12 bases not matched to a gene. This CDR3 comprises 15 residues. The CDR3 nucleotides are TGTGCCAGCAGAGCGGGACTATACGGGTCGGAGACCCAGTACTTC. It codes for CASRAGLYGSETQYF.

This rearrangement joins TRBV4-2 to TRBJ1-1; TRBD1 matches 7 bases. The CDR3 length is 15 residues. Germline-derived CDR1 and CDR2 are LGHNA and YNFKEQ. J gave up 5 bases and V 4 bases, and 10 bases lay outside the gene matches. CDR3 protein: CASSPNRGKGTEAFF. Here the CDR3 DNA reads TGTGCCAGCAGCCCGAACAGGGGTAAAGGAACTGAAGCTTTCTTT.

The chain recombines TRBV7-9 with TRBJ1-1; D is uncertain. The length of the CDR3 is 14 residues. Germline CDR1 is SEHNR and CDR2 is FQNEAQ (reference sequence). The ends were cut back, 7 bases at V and 0 bases at J, with 12 bases in the middle. The DNA for the CDR3 is TGTGCCAGCACCCCGGCGGGGATGAACACTGAAGCTTTCTTT. It specifies CASTPAGMNTEAFF.

The genes are TRBV9 and TRBJ1-2, with TRBD1 as a possible D gene (5 bases). Looked up from germline, CDR1 is SGDLS and CDR2 is YYNGEE. The CDR3 runs 14 residues. Trimming stripped 3 bases from V and 4 bases from J, with 13 bases between. The CDR3 reads CASSASPGSYGYTF. CDR3 nucleotides: TGTGCCAGCAGCGCTAGCCCAGGGTCCTATGGCTACACCTTC.

The chain has TRBV6-1 and TRBJ2-5, with unresolved D. CDR1 and CDR2 (germline): MNHNS, SASEGT. Between the trimmed V and J ends, which lost 10 bases and 5 bases, there was a span of 11 bases. The CDR3 sequence is 11 residues long. This chain's CDR3 is CATTSFETQYF. The CDR3, as DNA: TGTGCCACCACCTCTTTCGAGACCCAGTACTTC.